What follows are 24 T cell receptor beta chains derived from one specimen sequenced in a study of T cells in Graves' hyperthyroidism and ophthalmopathy. RNA transcripts provided the source from which TCR beta CDR3 regions were amplified. The HTBI primer set was used in a first-round RT-PCR of the TCR CDR3. TCRdb re-called the multiplex PCR reads through MiXCR, storing one row per CDR3 protein. This table holds under 700,000 distinct CDR3 sequences, roughly a sixth found once. The source material was blood. The receptors were sampled from a woman in her late teens or twenties with Graves' hyperthyroidism.

This clonotype was recorded many times. The genes are TRBV12-3 or TRBV12-4 and TRBJ2-1; 8 bases align to TRBD2. V gave up 10 bases and J gave up 0 bases; unmatched junction bases: 17. CDR3 length: 18 amino acids. For the CDR3, the DNA is TGTGCCACCTTGGGTCCGACTAGCGACCCGAGCTCCTACAATGAGCAGTTCTTC. This gives the protein CATLGPTSDPSSYNEQFF.

Ten or more counts support this clonotype. V gene TRBV6-1 combines with J gene TRBJ2-1; TRBD2 matches at 15 bases. This CDR3 comprises 15 residues. Looked up from germline, CDR1 is MNHNS and CDR2 is SASEGT. J was trimmed by 9 bases and V by 6 bases; bases with no gene match: 6. The CDR3 here is CASRRTSGRDFEQFF. As DNA, the CDR3 is TGTGCCAGCAGACGGACTAGCGGGAGGGATTTTGAGCAGTTCTTC.

This clonotype has a count of ten or more. The V call is TRBV7-8, the J call TRBJ1-4; D gene ambiguous. V lost 5 bases to trimming and J lost 5 bases, with 15 bases between them. CDR1 and CDR2 (germline): SGHVS, FQNEAQ. The CDR3 extends over 15 amino acids. The CDR3 DNA reads as TGTGCCAGCAGCCCTCGGGCACAGATAAATGAAAAACTGTTTTTT. Translation: CASSPRAQINEKLFF.

In this sample, this clonotype turned up a few times. The V and J genes are TRBV12-3 or TRBV12-4 and TRBJ1-1; D uncertain. The CDR3 is 14 amino acids. Trimming pared 6 bases from V and 6 bases from J, leaving 17 bases between. The CDR3 reads CASSPGGTGAEAFF. The DNA for the CDR3 is TGTGCCAGCAGCCCGGGTGGTACTGGGGCTGAAGCTTTCTTT.

CDR3 in DNA: TGTGCCAGCACCGAGGGGTACTCGGCTGGTCAGGGATTTTTCGGCAATCAGCCCCAGCATTTT. This encodes CASTEGYSAGQGFFGNQPQHF. V is TRBV6-1 and J is TRBJ1-5, with D perhaps TRBD1 (5 bases). With 7 bases removed from V and 2 bases from J, the gap between germline ends came to 33 bases. The CDR3 has 21 amino acids. Germline V gives CDR1 MNHNS, CDR2 SASEGT.

On this clonotype itself: Since a much larger clone is just one base distant, this may be a read error. This sequence joins TRBV27 and TRBJ2-7; D perhaps matches TRBD1 (5 bases). Germline V gene sequence: CDR1 MNHEY, CDR2 SMNVEV (reference sequence). The CDR3 is 15 residues long. The DNA of the CDR3 is TGTGCCAGCAGCACCTCCGGACAATGGCCCTACGAGCAGCACTTC. It codes for CASSTSGQWPYEQHF.

There are a few counts of this clonotype. The chain employs TRBV4-1 and TRBJ1-1; 9 nucleotides line up with TRBD1. The CDR3 sequence is 16 residues long. Germline-derived CDR1 and CDR2 are MGHRA and YSYEKL. V shed 4 bases and J 1 base; nucleotides not matched to a gene: 7. DNA of the CDR3: TGCGCCAGCAGCCGGGGACAGGGCGGAGGGAACACTGAAGCTTTCTTT. Amino acid sequence: CASSRGQGGGNTEAFF.

This clonotype has at least ten counts. V is TRBV20-1 and J is TRBJ2-7; TRBD1 matches at 7 bases. This CDR3 is 17 amino acids long. Unmatched junction bases numbered 15, after V lost 1 base and J lost 3 bases. Germline-derived CDR1 and CDR2 are DFQATT and SNEGSKA (reference sequence). In DNA form, the CDR3 reads TGCAGTGCTAGAGCCCCATTGAACAGGGGCGAGATCTACGAGCAGTACTTC. As protein: CSARAPLNRGEIYEQYF.

In this sample, this clonotype turned up many times. This chain uses TRBV12-3 or TRBV12-4 with TRBJ1-1, with 7 bases matching TRBD1. This CDR3 is built from 14 residues. The ends lost 7 bases at V and 4 bases at J; junction bases unmatched: 9. CDR3 amino acids: CASTLRGRGTEAFF. For the CDR3, the DNA is TGTGCCAGCACCCTGAGGGGGCGCGGCACTGAAGCTTTCTTT.

This clonotype occurred many times. The chain combines TRBV7-2 with TRBJ2-3; D ambiguous. The V gene lost 5 bases and the J gene lost 0 bases, with 12 bases spanning the gap. Germline V gene sequence: CDR1 SGHTA, CDR2 FQGNSA. The length of the CDR3 is 15 residues. The CDR3 reads CASSASSYSTDTQYF. CDR3 in DNA: TGTGCCAGCAGCGCTTCCAGTTACAGCACAGATACGCAGTATTTT. Based on the CDR3 plus reference TRBV7-2 and TRBJ2-3, the full variable domain is GAGVSQSPSNKVTEKGKDVELRCDPISGHTALYWYRQSLGQGLEFLIYFQGNSAPDKSGLPSDRFSAERTGGSVSTLTIQRTQQEDSAVYLCASSASSYSTDTQYFGPGTRLTVL.

The rearrangement uses TRBV4-3 and TRBJ1-4; 9 bases agree with TRBD1. V trimming: 4 bases; J trimming: 7 bases; junction bases outside the gene matches: 7. The CDR3 length is 15 residues. The V gene's germline CDR1 is LGHNA and CDR2 YSLEER. The CDR3, as DNA: TGCGCCAGCAGCCGCCAGGACAGGGGCGGTGAAAAACTGTTTTTT. Its protein product is CASSRQDRGGEKLFF.

This clonotype has at least ten counts. The chain recombines TRBV3-1 with TRBJ2-5; D is possibly TRBD1 (5 bases). This CDR3 region has 13 residues. Germline CDR1 reads LGHDT; CDR2 reads YNNKEL (reference sequence). The V end was cut by 3 bases, the J end by 7 bases, with 12 bases between. The CDR3 DNA sequence: TGTGCCAGCAGCCAGGGTGACCAGGGGACCCAGTACTTC. Encoded protein: CASSQGDQGTQYF.

The chain has TRBV15 and TRBJ1-5, with D perhaps TRBD1 (5 bases). Trimming stripped 4 bases from V and 3 bases from J, with 10 bases between. Looked up from germline, CDR1 is LNHNV and CDR2 is YYDKDF (reference sequence). CDR3 length equals 14 residues. The CDR3 protein is CATSINRFNQPQHF. CDR3 nucleotides: TGTGCCACCAGCATTAACAGGTTCAATCAGCCCCAGCATTTT.

This clonotype showed up many times. V usage is TRBV2 and J usage is TRBJ2-3, with 9 bases matching TRBD1. The germline V gene encodes CDR1 SNHLY and CDR2 FYNNEI. Losses at the gene ends were 9 bases for V and 4 bases for J; bases not matched to a gene: 8. The CDR3 is 14 residues long. Here the CDR3 DNA reads TGTGCCAGAAGCCGGGACAGGGAATCAGATACGCAGTATTTT. Its translation is CARSRDRESDTQYF.

In this sample, this clonotype turned up many times. This rearrangement joins TRBV27 to TRBJ2-1, with TRBD2 matching over 13 bases. The CDR3 consists of 17 residues. V lost 2 bases, J lost 1 base, and 2 bases stayed unmatched. The germline V gene encodes CDR1 MNHEY and CDR2 SMNVEV (reference sequence). The DNA of the CDR3 is TGTGCCAGCAGTTTAGGACTAGCGGGAGTATCCTACAATGAGCAGTTCTTC. This codes for CASSLGLAGVSYNEQFF.

This clonotype came up many times. The rearrangement joins TRBV5-1 to TRBJ1-6; D gene ambiguous. This CDR3 is 14 amino acids long. CDR1 is SGHRS and CDR2 is YFSETQ in the germline V gene. The V gene lost 1 base and the J gene lost 8 bases, with 10 bases spanning the gap. In nucleotides, the CDR3 is TGCGCCAGCAGCTTGTCCGGAGTGGATTCACCCCTCCACTTT. Amino acids: CASSLSGVDSPLHF.

The table lists this clonotype with many counts. This chain uses TRBV20-1 with TRBJ1-1; D not certain. The CDR3 covers 12 residues. Trimming took off 5 bases at V and 3 bases at J, with 10 bases between the two ends. Germline CDR1 reads DFQATT; CDR2 reads SNEGSKA (reference sequence). The CDR3 DNA follows: TGCAGTGCTCTGAACCCCGACACTGAAGCTTTCTTT. Translated, it gives CSALNPDTEAFF.

As concerns this clonotype: The junction departs from germline at one end; a sequencing error may be responsible. This chain uses TRBV6-1 with TRBJ2-1, with 10 bases fitting TRBD1. The CDR3 covers 16 residues. CDR1 and CDR2 (germline): MNHNS, SASEGT. The CDR3 spells CASSHLGQGTYNAQFF. CDR3 DNA: TGTGCCAGCAGCCATTTGGGACAGGGGACATACAATGCGCAGTTCTTC.

With respect to this clonotype: A read error may explain this, as a much larger clone is one base away. The rearrangement uses TRBV28 and TRBJ2-5, with TRBD1 matching over 7 bases. The CDR3 has 14 residues. Germline CDR1 MDHEN, CDR2 SYDVKM. With 7 bases clipped from V and 2 bases from J, the junction kept 7 bases outside the gene matches. CDR3 bases: TGTGCCAGCAATTCCCGGGACAGTCAAGAGACCCAGTACTTC. Translated: CASNSRDSQETQYF.

This chain joins TRBV6-1 and TRBJ1-6; 7 bases fit TRBD1. Trimming cost V 7 bases and J 6 bases; bases outside gene matches: 15. The germline gives CDR1 MNHNS, CDR2 SASEGT. CDR3 length equals 17 residues. CDR3 nucleotide sequence: TGTGCCAGCACCGAATACGCCAGGGGGACCCTTAATTCACCCCTCCACTTT. This gives the protein CASTEYARGTLNSPLHF.

This clonotype was seen ten or more times. V is TRBV2 and J is TRBJ2-6; D is unclear. CDR3 length: 15 amino acids. Germline assignment: CDR1 SNHLY and CDR2 FYNNEI. The germline V and J ends were trimmed by 4 bases and 0 bases, with 7 bases remaining between them. The CDR3, as DNA: TGTGCCAGCAGTGTCGGGCCCTCTGGGGCCAACGTCCTGACTTTC. This gives the protein CASSVGPSGANVLTF.

This clonotype was detected many times. This sequence joins TRBV20-1 and TRBJ2-1; the match to TRBD2 covers 9 bases. V was pared by 1 base and J by 7 bases, with 8 bases of the junction left unmatched. CDR1 and CDR2 (germline): DFQATT, SNEGSKA (reference sequence). This CDR3 is built from 15 residues. The CDR3 reads CSARGASGIANEQFF. For the CDR3, the DNA is TGCAGTGCTAGAGGTGCTAGCGGGATAGCAAATGAGCAGTTCTTC.

At least ten counts were recorded for this clonotype. The chain has TRBV12-3 or TRBV12-4 and TRBJ1-2, with D unclear. V was clipped by 7 bases and J by 1 base, with 7 bases between them. CDR3 length: 12 amino acids. The CDR3 here is CASNGVNYGYTF. Here the CDR3 DNA reads TGTGCCAGCAATGGGGTTAACTATGGCTACACCTTC.

The chain uses TRBV10-3 and TRBJ2-5; D is possibly TRBD2 (5 bases). Trimming left V 0 bases short and J 5 bases short, with 13 bases between. CDR1 and CDR2 from the germline V gene are ENHRY and SYGVKD. The CDR3 is 15 amino acids. The CDR3 DNA is TGTGCCATCAGTGAGTCGACTCTGGGCGGGGAGACCCAGTACTTC. Protein: CAISESTLGGETQYF.